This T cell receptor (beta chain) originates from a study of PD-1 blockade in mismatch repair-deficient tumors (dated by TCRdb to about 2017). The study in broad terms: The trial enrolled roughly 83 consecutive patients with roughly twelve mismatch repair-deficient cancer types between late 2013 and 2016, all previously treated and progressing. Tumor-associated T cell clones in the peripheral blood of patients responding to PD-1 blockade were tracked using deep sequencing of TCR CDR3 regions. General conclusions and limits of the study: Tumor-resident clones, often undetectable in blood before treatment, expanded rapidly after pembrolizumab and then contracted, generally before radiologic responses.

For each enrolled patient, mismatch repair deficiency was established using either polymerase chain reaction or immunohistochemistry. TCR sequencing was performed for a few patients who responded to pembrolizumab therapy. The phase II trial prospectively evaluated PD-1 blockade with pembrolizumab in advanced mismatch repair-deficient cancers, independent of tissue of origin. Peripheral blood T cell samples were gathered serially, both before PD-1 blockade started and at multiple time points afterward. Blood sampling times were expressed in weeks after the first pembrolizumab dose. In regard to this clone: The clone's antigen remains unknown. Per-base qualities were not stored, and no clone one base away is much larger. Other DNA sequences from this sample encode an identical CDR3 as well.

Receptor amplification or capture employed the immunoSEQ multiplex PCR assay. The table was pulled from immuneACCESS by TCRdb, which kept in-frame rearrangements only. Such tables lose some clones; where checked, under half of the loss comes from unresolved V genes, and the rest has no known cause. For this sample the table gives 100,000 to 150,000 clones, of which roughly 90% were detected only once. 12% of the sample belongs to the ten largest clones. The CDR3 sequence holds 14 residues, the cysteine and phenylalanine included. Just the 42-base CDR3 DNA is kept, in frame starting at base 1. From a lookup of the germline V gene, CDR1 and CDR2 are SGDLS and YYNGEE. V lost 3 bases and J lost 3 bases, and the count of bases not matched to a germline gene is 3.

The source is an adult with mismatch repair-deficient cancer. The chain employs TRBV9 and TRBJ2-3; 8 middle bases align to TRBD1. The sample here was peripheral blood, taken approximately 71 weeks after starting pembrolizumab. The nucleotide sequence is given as TGTGCCAGCAGCGCTGACAGGGGAACAGATACGCAGTATTTT. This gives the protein CASSADRGTDTQYF.